One sample yielded the 21 T cell receptor beta chains listed below, sequenced in a study of PD-1 blockade in classical Hodgkin lymphoma. Assay: immunoSEQ multiplex PCR; the TCRdb copy retains only in-frame clones and omits some. The profile covers 130,000 to 150,000 clones, with just under 80% appearing a single time and 7.5% to 9.5% taken by the ten largest. Relapses following autologous stem cell transplantation were seen in all patients, with brentuximab vedotin exposure varying. Here the sequenced sample was peripheral blood mononuclear cells (PBMCs), taken before the second cycle of nivolumab. Receptors were obtained from a human donor with classical Hodgkin lymphoma.

This chain connects TRBV13 to TRBJ2-7; 7 bases fit TRBD1. With V trimmed by 0 bases and J by 2 bases, 10 bases remained unmatched. The CDR3 is made up of 17 amino acids. Germline CDR1 PRHDT, CDR2 FYEKMQ (reference sequence). The CDR3 protein is CASSLGRPRQGPYEQYF. CDR3 bases: TGTGCCAGCAGCTTAGGCCGCCCCAGACAGGGTCCCTACGAGCAGTACTTC.

The rearrangement links TRBV5-1 to TRBJ1-1, with D unclear. The CDR3 totals 14 residues. Trimming removed 4 bases from V and 0 bases from J, with 10 bases in between. Germline CDR1 is SGHRS and CDR2 is YFSETQ. The CDR3 DNA follows: TGCGCCAGCAGCACCGGGTTGCTGAACACTGAAGCTTTCTTT. Residues: CASSTGLLNTEAFF.

This chain connects TRBV2 to TRBJ2-1; D may be TRBD1 (5 bases). CDR3 length equals 17 residues. The V end lost 5 bases, the J end lost 3 bases, and 20 bases lay between the germline ends. Per the germline V gene, CDR1 is SNHLY and CDR2 is FYNNEI. CDR3 protein: CASSKLRVLDLYNEQFF. CDR3 nucleotide sequence: TGTGCCAGCAGTAAACTCAGGGTCTTGGACCTCTACAATGAGCAGTTCTTC.

This clone was counted a single time. The gene calls are TRBV18 and TRBJ2-6; D not certain. V shed 3 bases and J shed 2 bases, with 8 bases lying between them. The CDR3 length is 15 residues. From germline, CDR1 is KGHSH and CDR2 LQKENI. As DNA, the CDR3 is TGTGCCAGCTCACCCGTCCATCCTGGGGCCAACGTCCTGACTTTC. Its translation is CASSPVHPGANVLTF.

The gene calls are TRBV4-2 and TRBJ2-5; D ambiguous. From germline, CDR1 is LGHNA and CDR2 YNFKEQ. V was cut by 4 bases and J by 1 base, with 10 bases left in between. The CDR3 spans 14 residues. The CDR3 reads CASSPRATQETQYF. The CDR3 DNA sequence: TGTGCCAGCAGCCCCCGGGCGACCCAAGAGACCCAGTACTTC.

J is TRBJ2-2 and V is TRBV9; 7 nucleotides align to TRBD2. After removal of 2 bases from V and 2 bases from J, the junction contained 3 bases not matched to a gene. CDR3 length: 15 amino acids. Germline V CDR1 and CDR2: SGDLS, YYNGEE. This CDR3 reads CASSVLAANTGELFF. CDR3 nucleotides: TGTGCCAGCAGCGTGCTAGCGGCTAACACCGGGGAGCTGTTTTTT.

The chain recombines TRBV6-5 with TRBJ1-1; 11 bases fit TRBD1. CDR3 length: 14 amino acids. Germline V gene sequence: CDR1 MNHEY, CDR2 SVGAGI. V was clipped by 6 bases and J by 4 bases; unmatched bases: 4. The CDR3 loop is CASSPGTGGTEAFF. The CDR3 region has the DNA TGTGCCAGCAGCCCAGGGACAGGGGGCACTGAAGCTTTCTTT.

This chain connects TRBV4-2 to TRBJ2-1; 10 nucleotides agree with TRBD2. Trimming cost V 5 bases and J 6 bases; bases outside gene matches: 10. CDR1 is LGHNA, CDR2 YNFKEQ, per germline. CDR3 length: 16 amino acids. The CDR3 nucleotides read TGTGCCAGCAGCACCGGTGGAGCGGGAGGGCCCAATGAGCAGTTCTTC. As protein: CASSTGGAGGPNEQFF.

The V call is TRBV29-1, the J call TRBJ1-1; no firm D call. There are 15 residues in the CDR3. Between the trimmed V and J ends, which lost 3 bases and 0 bases, there was a span of 14 bases. Germline-derived CDR1 and CDR2 are SQVTM and ANQGSEA. CDR3: CSVELGRIMNTEAFF. In DNA form, the CDR3 reads TGCAGCGTTGAGCTCGGGCGGATCATGAACACTGAAGCTTTCTTT.

This clone has a single count. V usage is TRBV5-1 and J usage is TRBJ2-3, with a weak D call TRBD2 (7 bases). The CDR3 consists of 15 residues. Germline V gene sequence: CDR1 SGHRS, CDR2 YFSETQ. The V and J ends lost 2 bases and 8 bases respectively, with 18 bases between them. CDR3 protein: CASSFDGHREGTQYF. In DNA, the CDR3 is TGCGCCAGCAGCTTCGACGGCCACAGGGAGGGTACGCAGTATTTT. The full variable domain, in which reference TRBV5-1 and TRBJ2-3 provide the parts outside the CDR3, is KAGVTQTPRYLIKTRGQQVTLSCSPISGHRSVSWYQQTPGQGLQFLFEYFSETQRNKGNFPGRFSGRQFSNSRSEMNVSTLELGDSALYLCASSFDGHREGTQYFGPGTRLTVL.

The J gene is TRBJ2-2, the V gene TRBV30, with D possibly TRBD1 on 5 matching bases. V was shortened by 4 bases and J by 4 bases, with 10 bases between the two germline ends. Germline V gene data show CDR1 as GTSNPN and CDR2 as SVGIG (reference sequence). The CDR3 runs to 13 residues. The DNA for the CDR3 is TGTGCCTGGACCCCACAGGTCACCGGGGAGCTGTTTTTT. It yields the protein CAWTPQVTGELFF. Full variable domain (rest looked up from reference TRBV30 and TRBJ2-2): SQTIHQWPATLVQPVGSPLSLECTVEGTSNPNLYWYRQAAGRGLQLLFYSVGIGQISSEVPQNLSASRPQDRQFILSSKKLLLSDSGFYLCAWTPQVTGELFFGEGSRLTVL.

The CDR3 reads CASKSVPTLTYEQYF. In nucleotides, the CDR3 is TGTGCCAGCAAATCCGTACCAACATTGACCTACGAGCAGTACTTC. V usage is TRBV27 and J usage is TRBJ2-7; no definite D call. The V end was cut by 7 bases, the J end by 2 bases, with 18 bases between. Germline V gives CDR1 MNHEY, CDR2 SMNVEV (reference sequence). The CDR3 runs 15 residues.

The sample holds a few counts of this clone. V gene TRBV20-1 combines with J gene TRBJ2-4; D remains unclear. The CDR3 loop spans 11 amino acids. V lost 6 bases to trimming and J lost 0 bases, with 3 bases between them. Germline values: CDR1 DFQATT, CDR2 SNEGSKA (reference sequence). The CDR3 loop reads CSARAKNIQYF. The CDR3 DNA reads as TGCAGTGCGCGAGCCAAAAACATTCAGTACTTC.

The chain links TRBV19 to TRBJ2-1, with 8 bases lining up with TRBD2. J lost 12 bases, V lost 1 base, and 14 bases had no gene match. CDR1 is LNHDA and CDR2 is SQIVND in the germline V gene (reference sequence). This CDR3 is built from 16 residues. The CDR3 loop reads CASSIGGTRARLGQFF. The CDR3 bases are TGTGCCAGTAGTATAGGAGGGACTAGGGCTCGCCTGGGGCAGTTCTTC.

V is TRBV28 and J is TRBJ1-1; D is unresolved. CDR1 and CDR2 (germline): MDHEN, SYDVKM. V was shortened by 3 bases and J by 5 bases, with 13 bases between the two germline ends. CDR3 length equals 14 residues. The CDR3 here is CASSFPRLGTEAFF. The CDR3 nucleotides are TGTGCCAGCAGTTTTCCCCGGTTAGGGACTGAAGCTTTCTTT.

This chain uses TRBV9 with TRBJ2-5, with TRBD2 identical over 8 bases. The CDR3 extends over 15 amino acids. V was pared by 2 bases and J by 1 base, with 4 bases of the junction left unmatched. CDR1 is SGDLS, CDR2 YYNGEE, per germline. The CDR3 sequence: CASSVDGGAQETQYF. As DNA, the CDR3 is TGTGCCAGCAGCGTTGACGGGGGGGCCCAAGAGACCCAGTACTTC. Complete variable domain (other parts from reference TRBV9 and TRBJ2-5): DSGVTQTPKHLITATGQRVTLRCSPRSGDLSVYWYQQSLDQGLQFLIQYYNGEERAKGNILERFSAQQFPDLHSELNLSSLELGDSALYFCASSVDGGAQETQYFGPGTRLLVL.

V usage is TRBV9 and J usage is TRBJ2-7, with 10 bases that match TRBD2. Germline loops: CDR1 SGDLS, CDR2 YYNGEE. The CDR3 extends over 15 amino acids. Losses at the gene ends were 4 bases for V and 2 bases for J; bases not matched to a gene: 6. In DNA, the CDR3 is TGTGCCAGCAGCTCTCTAGCGGGGGCCACCTACGAGCAGTACTTC. Translated: CASSSLAGATYEQYF.

The chain joins TRBV28 to TRBJ1-4, with a possible D match to TRBD1 (5 bases). V gave up 5 bases and J gave up 3 bases, with 13 bases separating them. CDR1 is MDHEN, CDR2 SYDVKM, per germline. The CDR3 is 15 residues long. The CDR3 DNA sequence: TGTGCCAGCAGTCCATACGTGGGGGCTAATGAAAAACTGTTTTTT. Protein sequence: CASSPYVGANEKLFF.

There are a few counts of this clone. The rearrangement joins TRBV9 to TRBJ1-2; 7 bases are shared with TRBD1. The CDR3 has 14 residues. The germline CDR1 and CDR2 sequences are SGDLS and YYNGEE. The ends lost 4 bases at V and 11 bases at J; junction bases unmatched: 14. In DNA form, the CDR3 reads TGTGCCAGCAGCATGACACGGGACAGCCTGGGGTACACCTTC. It codes for CASSMTRDSLGYTF. The entire variable domain, with the rest obtained from reference TRBV9 and TRBJ1-2, is as follows: DSGVTQTPKHLITATGQRVTLRCSPRSGDLSVYWYQQSLDQGLQFLIQYYNGEERAKGNILERFSAQQFPDLHSELNLSSLELGDSALYFCASSMTRDSLGYTFGSGTRLTVV.

The chain carries TRBV7-9 and TRBJ2-1; D uncertain. The CDR3 has 11 residues. CDR1 SEHNR and CDR2 FQNEAQ come from the germline V gene (reference sequence). Trimming took 5 bases from V and 4 from J, leaving 3 bases between them. CDR3 sequence: CASSPYNEQFF. CDR3 in DNA: TGTGCCAGCAGCCCTTACAATGAGCAGTTCTTC.

The chain carries TRBV6-6 and TRBJ2-7; D is unresolved. The germline V gene has CDR1 MNHNY and CDR2 SVGAGI (reference sequence). The CDR3 covers 10 residues. Trimming removed 4 bases from V and 5 bases from J, with 3 bases in between. CDR3 sequence reads: CASSSHEQYF. The CDR3 bases are TGTGCCAGCAGTTCCCACGAGCAGTACTTC.